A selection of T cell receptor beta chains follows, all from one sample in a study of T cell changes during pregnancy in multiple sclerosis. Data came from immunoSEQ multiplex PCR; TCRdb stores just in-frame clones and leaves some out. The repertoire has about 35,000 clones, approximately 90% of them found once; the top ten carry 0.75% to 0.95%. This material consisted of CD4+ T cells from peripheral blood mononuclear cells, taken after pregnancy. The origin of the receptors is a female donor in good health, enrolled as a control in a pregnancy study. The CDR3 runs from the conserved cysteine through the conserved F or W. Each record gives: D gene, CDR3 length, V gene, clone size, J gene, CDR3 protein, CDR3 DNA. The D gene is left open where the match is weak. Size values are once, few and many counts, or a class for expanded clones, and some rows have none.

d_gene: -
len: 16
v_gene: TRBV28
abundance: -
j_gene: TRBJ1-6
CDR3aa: CASSFGSGANNSPLHF
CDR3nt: TGTGCCAGCAGTTTCGGATCAGGGGCCAATAATTCACCCCTCCACTTT

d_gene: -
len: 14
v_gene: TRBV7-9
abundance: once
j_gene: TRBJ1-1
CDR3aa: CASSLESVNTEAFF
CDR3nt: TGTGCCAGCAGCTTAGAATCGGTGAACACTGAAGCTTTCTTT

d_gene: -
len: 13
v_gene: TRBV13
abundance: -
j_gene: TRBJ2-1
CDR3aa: CASSLGSAAKQFF
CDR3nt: TGTGCCAGCAGCTTAGGGTCGGCGGCTAAGCAGTTCTTC

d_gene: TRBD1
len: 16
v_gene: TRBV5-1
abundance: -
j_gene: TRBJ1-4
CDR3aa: CASSYWDGTGDEKLFF
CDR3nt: TGCGCCAGCAGCTATTGGGATGGGACAGGAGATGAAAAACTGTTTTTT

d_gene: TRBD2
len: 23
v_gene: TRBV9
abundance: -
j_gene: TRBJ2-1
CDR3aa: CASSVGIWGLAGGSTSSYNEQFF
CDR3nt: TGTGCCAGCAGCGTAGGAATATGGGGACTAGCGGGGGGCTCGACCAGCTCCTACAATGAGCAGTTCTTC

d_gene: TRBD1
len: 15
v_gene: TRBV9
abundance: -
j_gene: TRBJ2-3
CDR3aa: CASSDRDRPTDTQYF
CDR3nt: TGTGCCAGCAGCGATAGGGACAGGCCGACAGATACGCAGTATTTT

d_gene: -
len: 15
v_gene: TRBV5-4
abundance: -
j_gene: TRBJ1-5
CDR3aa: CASSLAGASNQPQHF
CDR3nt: TGTGCCAGCAGCTTGGCAGGGGCAAGCAATCAGCCCCAGCATTTT

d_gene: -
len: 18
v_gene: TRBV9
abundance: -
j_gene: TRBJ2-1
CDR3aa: CASSVQLSGVSTYNEQFF
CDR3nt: TGTGCCAGCAGCGTACAGTTATCGGGGGTTAGCACCTACAATGAGCAGTTCTTC

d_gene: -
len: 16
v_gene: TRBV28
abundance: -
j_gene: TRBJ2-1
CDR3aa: CASSLIVGSSYNEQFF
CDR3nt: TGTGCCAGCAGTTTAATCGTCGGGAGCTCCTACAATGAGCAGTTCTTC

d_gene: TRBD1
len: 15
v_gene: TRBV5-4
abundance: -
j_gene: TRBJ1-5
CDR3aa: CASSLNGRGDQPQHF
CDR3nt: TGTGCCAGCAGCTTGAACGGCAGGGGGGATCAGCCCCAGCATTTT

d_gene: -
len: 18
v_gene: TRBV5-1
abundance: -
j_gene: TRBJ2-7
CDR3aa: CASSLKAATPGQIYEQYF
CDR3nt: TGCGCCAGCAGCTTGAAAGCGGCTACTCCGGGACAAATCTACGAGCAGTACTTC

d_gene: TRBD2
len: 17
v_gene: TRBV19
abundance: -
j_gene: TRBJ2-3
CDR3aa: CASTSGLAGLRTDTQYF
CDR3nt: TGTGCCAGTACCTCAGGACTAGCGGGGCTACGCACAGATACGCAGTATTTT

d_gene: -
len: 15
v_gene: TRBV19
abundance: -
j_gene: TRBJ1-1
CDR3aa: CASSISGNLITEAFF
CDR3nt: TGTGCCAGTAGTATATCCGGGAATCTAATCACTGAAGCTTTCTTT

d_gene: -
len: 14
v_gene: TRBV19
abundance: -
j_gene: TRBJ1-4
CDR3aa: CARREMGGGEKLFF
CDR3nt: TGTGCCAGGAGAGAGATGGGGGGGGGTGAAAAACTGTTTTTT

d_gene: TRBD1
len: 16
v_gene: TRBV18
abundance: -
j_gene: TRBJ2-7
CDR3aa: CASSPPQGQGMNEQYF
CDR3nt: TGTGCCAGCTCACCCCCCCAGGGACAGGGAATGAACGAGCAGTACTTC

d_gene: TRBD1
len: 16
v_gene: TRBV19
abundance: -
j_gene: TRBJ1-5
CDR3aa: CASSATTGDGNQPQHF
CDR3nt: TGTGCCAGTAGTGCTACGACAGGGGACGGGAATCAGCCCCAGCATTTT

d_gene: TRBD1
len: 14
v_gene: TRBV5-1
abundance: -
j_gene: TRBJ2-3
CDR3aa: CASSAGQGTDTQYF
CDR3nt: TGCGCCAGCAGCGCTGGACAGGGGACAGATACGCAGTATTTT

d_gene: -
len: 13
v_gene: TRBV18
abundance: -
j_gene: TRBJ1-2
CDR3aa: CASSPERNYGYTF
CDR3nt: TGTGCCAGCTCACCAGAACGGAACTATGGCTACACCTTC

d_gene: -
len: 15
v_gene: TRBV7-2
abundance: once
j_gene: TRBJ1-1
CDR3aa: CASSLARLGGTEAFF
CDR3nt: TGTGCCAGCAGCTTAGCACGGTTGGGGGGCACTGAAGCTTTCTTT

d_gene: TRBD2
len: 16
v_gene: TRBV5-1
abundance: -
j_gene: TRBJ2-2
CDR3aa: CASSSTSGANTGELFF
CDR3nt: TGCGCCAGCAGCTCAACTAGCGGGGCGAACACCGGGGAGCTGTTTTTT

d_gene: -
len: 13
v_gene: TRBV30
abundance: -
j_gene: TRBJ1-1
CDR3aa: CAWSLGGGNEAFF
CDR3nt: TGTGCCTGGAGCCTCGGGGGGGGGAATGAAGCTTTCTTT

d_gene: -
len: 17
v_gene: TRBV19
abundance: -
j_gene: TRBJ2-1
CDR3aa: CASSPTRLASSYNEQFF
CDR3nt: TGTGCCAGTAGTCCTACCAGGCTAGCGTCTTCCTACAATGAGCAGTTCTTC

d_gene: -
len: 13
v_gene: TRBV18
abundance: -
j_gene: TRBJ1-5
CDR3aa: CASSPPPGQPQHF
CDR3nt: TGTGCCAGCTCACCACCCCCGGGACAGCCCCAGCATTTT

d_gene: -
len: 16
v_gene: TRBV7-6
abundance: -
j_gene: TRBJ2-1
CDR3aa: CASSSRTGKTNNEQFF
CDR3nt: TGTGCCAGCAGCTCCCGGACTGGCAAAACGAACAATGAGCAGTTCTTC

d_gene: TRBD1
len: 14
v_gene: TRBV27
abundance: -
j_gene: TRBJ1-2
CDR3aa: CASSSQGKSDGYTF
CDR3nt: TGTGCCAGCAGCTCACAGGGGAAGTCCGATGGCTACACCTTC

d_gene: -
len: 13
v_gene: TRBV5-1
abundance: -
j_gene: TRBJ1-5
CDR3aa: CASSLGTDQPQHF
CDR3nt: TGCGCCAGCAGCTTGGGTACGGATCAGCCCCAGCATTTT

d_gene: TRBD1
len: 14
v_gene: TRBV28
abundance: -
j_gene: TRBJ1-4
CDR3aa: CASRTGGSNEKLFF
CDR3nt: TGTGCCAGCAGAACAGGGGGCAGTAATGAAAAACTGTTTTTT

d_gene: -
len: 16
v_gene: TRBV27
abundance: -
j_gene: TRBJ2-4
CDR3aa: CASGPDRTLAKNIQYF
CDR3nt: TGTGCCAGCGGACCAGACAGGACGTTAGCCAAAAACATTCAGTACTTC

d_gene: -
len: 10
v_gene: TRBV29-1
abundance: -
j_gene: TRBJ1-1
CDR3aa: CSAGNTEAFF
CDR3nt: TGCAGCGCGGGGAACACTGAAGCTTTCTTT

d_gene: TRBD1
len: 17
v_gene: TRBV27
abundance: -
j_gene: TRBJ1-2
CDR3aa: CASSPSGTGPGGYGYTF
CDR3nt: TGTGCCAGCAGTCCTTCCGGGACAGGGCCGGGGGGCTATGGCTACACCTTC